These 20 T cell receptor beta chains came from one sample sequenced in a study of blood T cell repertoires in COVID-19. Only in-frame clones appear in the TCRdb table, and some are missing; sequencing was by immunoSEQ multiplex PCR. Here the sample spans about 140,000 clones, around 86% being singletons. Sequencing was done on a sample of peripheral blood. The receptors shown here come from a human donor in a cohort sampled during active COVID-19.

This chain connects TRBV6-6 to TRBJ2-7; the match to TRBD1 covers 8 bases. The CDR3 has 16 amino acids. After removal of 5 bases from V and 0 bases from J, the junction contained 9 bases not matched to a gene. Germline V gene data show CDR1 as MNHNY and CDR2 as SVGAGI (reference sequence). CDR3 DNA sequence: TGTGCCAGCAGTCGTTCAGGGGGCAGCGGCTCCTACGAGCAGTACTTC. This encodes CASSRSGGSGSYEQYF.

The chain recombines TRBV5-4 with TRBJ2-1; 8 bases line up with TRBD2. From germline, CDR1 is SGHNT and CDR2 YYREEE (reference sequence). This CDR3 region has 15 residues. The V segment lost 5 bases and the J segment 6 bases; nucleotides outside the gene matches: 10. CDR3 in DNA: TGTGCCAGCAGGGCAGCTAGCGGGCTGGGCAATGAGCAGTTCTTC. Translation: CASRAASGLGNEQFF.

This sequence joins TRBV23-1 and TRBJ2-7; unclear D gene. TRBV23-1 is labeled an ORF, and its function is uncertain. V dropped 4 bases and J dropped 3 bases, with 10 bases sitting between them. This CDR3 is 13 amino acids long. CDR3 sequence: CASSRPRLYEQYF. The CDR3 bases are TGCGCCAGCAGTCGTCCCAGACTCTACGAGCAGTACTTC.

This chain joins TRBV28 and TRBJ2-2; a possible D gene is TRBD2 (5 bases). Germline V lookup: CDR1 MDHEN, CDR2 SYDVKM. Trimming stripped 6 bases from V and 5 bases from J, with 7 bases between. CDR3 length equals 12 residues. The CDR3 reads CASSLATGELFF. The CDR3 nucleotides are TGTGCCAGCAGCCTAGCAACCGGGGAGCTGTTTTTT.

The chain recombines TRBV23-1 with TRBJ2-7, with D possibly matching TRBD1 (5 bases). TRBV23-1 has ORF status, its function being uncertain. The CDR3 consists of 13 residues. The V end was cut by 7 bases, the J end by 3 bases, with 13 bases between. CDR3 DNA sequence: TGCGCCAGCACCCAACAGGAGAACTACGAGCAGTACTTC. Its translation is CASTQQENYEQYF.

The rearrangement links TRBV7-9 to TRBJ2-3, with TRBD2 matching over 11 bases. Germline V gene sequence: CDR1 SEHNR, CDR2 FQNEAQ (reference sequence). CDR3 length: 18 amino acids. V was pared by 1 base and J by 5 bases, with 11 bases of the junction left unmatched. The CDR3 bases are TGTGCCAGCAGCTTAGGGGGACTAGCGGAGTTCTTCGGAGATACGCAGTATTTT. It specifies CASSLGGLAEFFGDTQYF.

This clone was seen at least ten times. The chain couples TRBV2 to TRBJ2-7, with 11 bases lining up with TRBD2. J was trimmed by 5 bases and V by 2 bases; bases with no gene match: 8. From germline, CDR1 is SNHLY and CDR2 FYNNEI. The CDR3 has 16 residues. The CDR3 DNA follows: TGTGCCAGCAGTGAATCCCTAGCGGGAGGTAGGAACGAGCAGTACTTC. It translates to CASSESLAGGRNEQYF. The entire variable domain, with the rest obtained from reference TRBV2 and TRBJ2-7, is as follows: EPEVTQTPSHQVTQMGQEVILRCVPISNHLYFYWYRQILGQKVEFLVSFYNNEISEKSEIFDDQFSVERPDGSNFTLKIRSTKLEDSAMYFCASSESLAGGRNEQYFGPGTRLTVT.

This clone was seen only once. V usage is TRBV7-9 and J usage is TRBJ2-1, with TRBD1 as a possible D gene (6 bases). There are 18 residues in the CDR3. Per germline, CDR1 SEHNR and CDR2 FQNEAQ (reference sequence). V lost 3 bases, J lost 0 bases, and 18 bases lay in between. CDR3 DNA sequence: TGTGCCAGCAGCTTTCCGTTGGGCAGGGGAAGCTCCTACAATGAGCAGTTCTTC. As protein: CASSFPLGRGSSYNEQFF.

There are a few counts of this clone. This sequence joins TRBV21-1 and TRBJ2-1; the table's D call TRBD2 went unverified against the DNA. TRBV21-1 is a listed pseudogene. This CDR3 is 18 amino acids long. CDR3 residues: CASSKRGTSGSSYNEQFF. The CDR3 coding sequence is TGTGCCAGCAGCAAACGTGGGACTAGCGGGTCCTCCTACAATGAGCAGTTCTTC.

This clone was detected a few times. The chain joins TRBV29-1 to TRBJ1-2; TRBD1 matches 7 bases. Germline-derived CDR1 and CDR2 are SQVTM and ANQGSEA. The CDR3 loop spans 11 amino acids. The V and J ends lost 6 bases and 8 bases, in that order; junction bases with no gene match: 6. The CDR3 nucleotides are TGCAGCGTCCCCAGGGGGAGCGGCTACACCTTC. Translating gives CSVPRGSGYTF.

V is TRBV7-6 and J is TRBJ2-2, with D perhaps TRBD2 (5 bases). CDR1 is SGHVS, CDR2 FNYEAQ, per germline. Trimming cost V 5 bases and J 4 bases, with 29 bases left between them. The CDR3 has 20 residues. The CDR3 region is CASSPPRGGEGPLPTGELFF. The CDR3 bases are TGTGCCAGCAGCCCCCCCCGAGGAGGTGAGGGCCCTCTTCCCACCGGGGAGCTGTTTTTT.

The rearrangement joins TRBV5-6 to TRBJ1-3; D possibly corresponds to TRBD1 (6 bases). This CDR3 has 15 residues. The V end was cut by 5 bases, the J end by 0 bases, with 12 bases between. CDR1 and CDR2 (germline): SGHDT, YYEEEE. The CDR3 is CASSPAGASGNTIYF. The DNA for the CDR3 is TGTGCCAGCAGTCCGGCAGGGGCCTCTGGAAACACCATATATTTT.

The chain uses TRBV12-3 or TRBV12-4 and TRBJ2-1; TRBD1 matches 8 bases. V was clipped by 10 bases and J by 6 bases; unmatched bases: 8. This CDR3 contains 13 residues. The CDR3 coding sequence is TGTGCCACCGCGGGACAGGAGATCAATGAGCAGTTCTTC. Translating gives CATAGQEINEQFF.

V is TRBV30 and J is TRBJ2-2; D gene unclear. This CDR3 is built from 10 residues. Germline-derived CDR1 and CDR2 are GTSNPN and SVGIG (reference sequence). V was shortened by 3 bases and J by 11 bases, with 7 bases between the two germline ends. The CDR3 DNA follows: TGTGCCTGGAGCGATGGCGAGCTGTTTTTT. It codes for CAWSDGELFF.

This chain links TRBV3-1 (or the pseudogene TRBV3-2) with TRBJ2-3; a weak D match, TRBD1 (5 bases). Trimming removed 2 bases from V and 6 bases from J, with 18 bases in between. The CDR3 length is 16 residues. Germline values: CDR1 LGHDT, CDR2 YNNKEL (reference sequence). The CDR3 sequence is CASSQMPGPSGDTQYF. CDR3 DNA: TGTGCCAGCAGCCAAATGCCGGGCCCCTCAGGGGATACGCAGTATTTT.

V gene TRBV2 combines with J gene TRBJ2-7, with D possibly matching TRBD1 (5 bases). CDR1 and CDR2 from the germline V gene are SNHLY and FYNNEI. The CDR3 has 15 residues. Deletions cut 7 bases from V and 5 bases from J, with 21 bases between. CDR3: CASKTASKPPNEQYF. The CDR3 region has the DNA TGTGCCAGCAAGACAGCCTCTAAGCCTCCAAACGAGCAGTACTTC.

This CDR3 reads CSVEVGAGGASREQYF. CDR3 sequence (DNA): TGCAGCGTTGAAGTTGGAGCAGGGGGCGCATCACGCGAGCAGTACTTC. The J gene is TRBJ2-7, the V gene TRBV29-1, with 8 bases matching TRBD1. CDR3 length equals 16 residues. V gave up 1 base and J gave up 6 bases; unmatched junction bases: 14. Per the germline V gene, CDR1 is SQVTM and CDR2 is ANQGSEA.

The V gene is TRBV14, the J gene TRBJ2-1, with D maybe TRBD2 (5 bases). The CDR3 runs to 16 residues. Germline V gene lookup returns CDR1 SGHDN and CDR2 FVKESK. V lost 4 bases, J lost 1 base, and 14 bases lay in between. The CDR3, as DNA: TGTGCCAGCAGCCTCCTAGGGCGAGGGTCCTACAATGAGCAGTTCTTC. Amino acids: CASSLLGRGSYNEQFF.

The CDR3 sequence: CASSLGGQGNQPQHF. In nucleotides, the CDR3 is TGCGCCAGCAGCTTGGGGGGACAGGGGAATCAGCCCCAGCATTTT. V and J are TRBV5-1 and TRBJ1-5; 10 nucleotides match TRBD1. Germline V gene data show CDR1 as SGHRS and CDR2 as YFSETQ. CDR3 length equals 15 residues. Germline trimming cut 0 bases from V and 4 bases from J; bases unmatched to any gene: 1.

The DNA for the CDR3 is TGTGCCAGCAGCCTCTGGCAGGCCGACTCTGGAAACACCATATATTTT. Translation gives CASSLWQADSGNTIYF. V is TRBV7-2 and J is TRBJ1-3; no firm D call. The CDR3 has 16 amino acids. V lost 5 bases, J lost 0 bases, and 14 bases lay in between. The V gene's germline CDR1 is SGHTA and CDR2 FQGNSA.